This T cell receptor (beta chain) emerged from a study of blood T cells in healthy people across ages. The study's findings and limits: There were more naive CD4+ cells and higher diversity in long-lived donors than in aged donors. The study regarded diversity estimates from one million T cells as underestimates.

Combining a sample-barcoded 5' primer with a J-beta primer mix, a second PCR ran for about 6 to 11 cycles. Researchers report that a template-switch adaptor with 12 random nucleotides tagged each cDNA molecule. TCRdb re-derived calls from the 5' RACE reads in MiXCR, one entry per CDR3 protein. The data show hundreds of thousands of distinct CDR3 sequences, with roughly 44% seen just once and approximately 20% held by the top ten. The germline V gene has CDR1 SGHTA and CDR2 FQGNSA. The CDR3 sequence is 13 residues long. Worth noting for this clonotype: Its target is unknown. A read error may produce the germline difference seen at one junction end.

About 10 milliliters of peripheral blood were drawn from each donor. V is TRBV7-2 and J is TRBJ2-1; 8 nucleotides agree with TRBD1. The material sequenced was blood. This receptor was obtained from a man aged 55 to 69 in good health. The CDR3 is CASSIGQGWGQFF. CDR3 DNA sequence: TGCGCCAGCAGCATCGGACAGGGTTGGGGGCAGTTCTTC. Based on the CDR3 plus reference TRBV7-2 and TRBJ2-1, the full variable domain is GAGVSQSPSNKVTEKGKDVELRCDPISGHTALYWYRQSLGQGLEFLIYFQGNSAPDKSGLPSDRFSAERTGGSVSTLTIQRTQQEDSAVYLCASSIGQGWGQFFGPGTRLTVL.